This is a list of T cell receptor beta chains from one sample in a study of regulatory T cells in long-lasting Graves disease. MiXCR, applied by TCRdb to the multiplex PCR reads, yields one record per CDR3 protein. Of some 350,000 distinct CDR3 sequences detected, 16% appear once; the ten largest clones hold around 20%. These same records also appear under a second study, on T cells in Graves' hyperthyroidism and ophthalmopathy.

Sequencing used peripheral blood mononuclear cells (PBMCs), obtained at new diagnosis, from a patient treated with antithyroid drugs. The receptors stem from a woman younger than 30 with Graves disease. CDR3s include the opening cysteine and the closing phenylalanine or tryptophan. A D gene is named only where the DNA matches it firmly. Clone size is stated in some rows and not others, as once, few, many or a class when expanded.

clone_size: many; d_call: .; v_call: TRBV7-2; j_call: TRBJ2-5; cdr3_nt: TGTGCCAGCAGCTTAGAAGTGGTGCTTTTCCAGGGAGAGACCCAGTACTTC; cdr3_aa: CASSLEVVLFQGETQYF
clone_size: few; d_call: TRBD1; v_call: TRBV10-3; j_call: TRBJ1-2; cdr3_nt: TGTGCCATCAGTGGAACGACAGGGGGCTATGGCTACACCTTC; cdr3_aa: CAISGTTGGYGYTF
clone_size: few; d_call: .; v_call: TRBV10-2; j_call: TRBJ1-1; cdr3_nt: TGCGCCAGCAGTGTTTCCGACAGGAGGTACACTGAAGCTTTCTTT; cdr3_aa: CASSVSDRRYTEAFF
clone_size: many; d_call: TRBD2; v_call: TRBV20-1; j_call: TRBJ2-7; cdr3_nt: TGCAGTGCTGAAGGGACTAGCGGGGGGGGTTACGAGCAGTACTTC; cdr3_aa: CSAEGTSGGGYEQYF
clone_size: many; d_call: .; v_call: TRBV20-1; j_call: TRBJ1-1; cdr3_nt: TGCAGCACTCTCCGGGGGAACACTGAAGCTTTCTTT; cdr3_aa: CSTLRGNTEAFF
clone_size: .; d_call: TRBD2; v_call: TRBV7-7; j_call: TRBJ2-2; cdr3_nt: TGTGCTAGCAGGATGACTAGCGGGGGGTACACCGGGGAGCTGTTTTTT; cdr3_aa: CASRMTSGGYTGELFF
clone_size: many; d_call: .; v_call: TRBV10-3; j_call: TRBJ1-1; cdr3_nt: TGTGCCATCACCGAGACGGTTTCGAACACTGAAGCTTTCTTT; cdr3_aa: CAITETVSNTEAFF
clone_size: .; d_call: .; v_call: TRBV19; j_call: TRBJ2-1; cdr3_nt: TGTGCCAGTAGTCCGCTTCTGGTGCTCAATGAGCAGTTCTTC; cdr3_aa: CASSPLLVLNEQFF
clone_size: .; d_call: .; v_call: TRBV12-3/TRBV12-4; j_call: TRBJ1-6; cdr3_nt: TGTGCCAGCAGTCGACAGGTCACTAATTCACCCCTCCACTTT; cdr3_aa: CASSRQVTNSPLHF
clone_size: many; d_call: .; v_call: TRBV20-1; j_call: TRBJ2-1; cdr3_nt: TGCAGTGCAAGGGACACGTACAATGAGCAGTTCTTC; cdr3_aa: CSARDTYNEQFF
clone_size: once; d_call: TRBD2; v_call: TRBV3-1; j_call: TRBJ2-5; cdr3_nt: TGTGCCAGCAGCCAAAGGGGGACTAGCAAAGAGACCCAGTACTTC; cdr3_aa: CASSQRGTSKETQYF
clone_size: .; d_call: TRBD2; v_call: TRBV20-1; j_call: TRBJ2-5; cdr3_nt: TGCAGTGCTAGAAAGGGGACTAGCGGGGGGACCCAGTACTTC; cdr3_aa: CSARKGTSGGTQYF
clone_size: many; d_call: .; v_call: TRBV5-1; j_call: TRBJ2-3; cdr3_nt: TGCGCCAGCAGCTTGGTGGCCAGGAGATTCACAGATACGCAGTATTTT; cdr3_aa: CASSLVARRFTDTQYF
clone_size: many; d_call: .; v_call: TRBV6-5; j_call: TRBJ2-2; cdr3_nt: TGTGCCAGCAGTTACGACTTCAACACCGGGGAGCTGTTTTTT; cdr3_aa: CASSYDFNTGELFF
clone_size: many; d_call: TRBD2; v_call: TRBV7-8; j_call: TRBJ2-3; cdr3_nt: TGTGCCAGCAGCCTTCGACTAGCGGGGGGGAGCGATACGCAGTATTTT; cdr3_aa: CASSLRLAGGSDTQYF
clone_size: .; d_call: .; v_call: TRBV11-2; j_call: TRBJ2-1; cdr3_nt: TGTGCCAGCAGCGTAACGGGCGCCGAGCAGTTCTTC; cdr3_aa: CASSVTGAEQFF
clone_size: many; d_call: TRBD2; v_call: TRBV12-3/TRBV12-4; j_call: TRBJ2-3; cdr3_nt: TGTGCCAGCAGTTTAACCCCTAGCGGGATACCCACCGATACGCAGTATTTT; cdr3_aa: CASSLTPSGIPTDTQYF
clone_size: few; d_call: .; v_call: TRBV13; j_call: TRBJ1-2; cdr3_nt: TGTGCCAGCAGCTTACCGGGGCGGGACTATGGCTACACCTTC; cdr3_aa: CASSLPGRDYGYTF
clone_size: many; d_call: .; v_call: TRBV6-1; j_call: TRBJ1-3; cdr3_nt: TGTGCCAGCAGGAACGTTGACTCAGGAAACACCATATATTTT; cdr3_aa: CASRNVDSGNTIYF
clone_size: many; d_call: .; v_call: TRBV20-1; j_call: TRBJ2-4; cdr3_nt: TGCAGTGCTATGACAGGCTCGGGAAACATTCAGTACTTC; cdr3_aa: CSAMTGSGNIQYF
clone_size: once; d_call: TRBD2; v_call: TRBV5-1; j_call: TRBJ2-5; cdr3_nt: TGCGCCAGCAGCTCCGGCCGGGGGGTTGAGACCCAGTACTTC; cdr3_aa: CASSSGRGVETQYF
clone_size: many; d_call: TRBD2; v_call: TRBV20-1; j_call: TRBJ2-7; cdr3_nt: TGCAGTGCTACCCCCGGTGGGACTAGCGGGGGCTATGGACACGAGCAGTACTTC; cdr3_aa: CSATPGGTSGGYGHEQYF
clone_size: .; d_call: .; v_call: TRBV7-3; j_call: TRBJ2-7; cdr3_nt: TGTGCCAGCAGAAACACGGACGAGCAGTACTTC; cdr3_aa: CASRNTDEQYF
clone_size: many; d_call: .; v_call: TRBV30; j_call: TRBJ1-2; cdr3_nt: TGTGCCTGGAGTGCCACCTTGCTGAAGGAAACTGGCTACACCTTC; cdr3_aa: CAWSATLLKETGYTF
clone_size: few; d_call: .; v_call: TRBV29-1; j_call: TRBJ1-1; cdr3_nt: TGCAGCGTGGGGGGGATGAACACTGAAGCTTTCTTT; cdr3_aa: CSVGGMNTEAFF
clone_size: .; d_call: TRBD1; v_call: TRBV29-1; j_call: TRBJ2-4; cdr3_nt: TGCAGCGTTGATGAGACAGGGGGAAAAAACATTCAGTACTTC; cdr3_aa: CSVDETGGKNIQYF
clone_size: many; d_call: .; v_call: TRBV3-1; j_call: TRBJ1-1; cdr3_nt: TGTGCCAGCAGCCATAGGGGAGGGGGAGCTTTCTTT; cdr3_aa: CASSHRGGGAFF
clone_size: .; d_call: TRBD2; v_call: TRBV20-1; j_call: TRBJ2-1; cdr3_nt: TGCAGTGCTAGAGATCATCGCGGGAGCTCCTACAATGAGCAGTTCTTC; cdr3_aa: CSARDHRGSSYNEQFF
clone_size: many; d_call: .; v_call: TRBV5-1; j_call: TRBJ1-1; cdr3_nt: TGCGCCAGCAGCTTGGGGGAGGTGAACACTGAAGCTTTCTTT; cdr3_aa: CASSLGEVNTEAFF
clone_size: once; d_call: .; v_call: TRBV24-1; j_call: TRBJ2-1; cdr3_nt: TGTGCCACCAGTGAATCCGACGGACAGTACTACAATGAGCAGTTCTTC; cdr3_aa: CATSESDGQYYNEQFF
clone_size: .; d_call: .; v_call: TRBV6-1; j_call: TRBJ2-6; cdr3_nt: TGTGCCAGCAGACTGGGCGCTGGCTCTGGGGCCAACGTCCTGACTTTC; cdr3_aa: CASRLGAGSGANVLTF
clone_size: many; d_call: .; v_call: TRBV20-1; j_call: TRBJ1-1; cdr3_nt: TGCAAACAGACAGGACTGCTGGACACTGAAGCTTTCTTT; cdr3_aa: CKQTGLLDTEAFF
clone_size: few; d_call: .; v_call: TRBV3-1; j_call: TRBJ1-6; cdr3_nt: TGTGCCGGCAGCCAAGGACAGAGAAATTCACCCCTCCACTTT; cdr3_aa: CAGSQGQRNSPLHF
clone_size: many; d_call: TRBD1; v_call: TRBV9; j_call: TRBJ1-2; cdr3_nt: TGTGCCAGCAGCCCGCGGACAGGGGCCTATGGCTACACCTTC; cdr3_aa: CASSPRTGAYGYTF
clone_size: many; d_call: .; v_call: TRBV6-2/TRBV6-3; j_call: TRBJ1-1; cdr3_nt: TGTGCCAGCAGTCCCCGCAGTCCCACTGAAGCTTTCTTT; cdr3_aa: CASSPRSPTEAFF
clone_size: .; d_call: .; v_call: TRBV5-5; j_call: TRBJ1-2; cdr3_nt: TGTGCCAGCAGCTTGTCCGCTCCAGTGGATGGCTACACCTTC; cdr3_aa: CASSLSAPVDGYTF